This is a list of T cell receptor beta chains from one sample in a study of T cell responses to AZD1222 COVID-19 vaccine. Sequencing was performed with immunoSEQ multiplex PCR; in TCRdb, only in-frame clones are kept and a portion is missing. The sample contains tens of thousands of clones, about 83% of which appear only once. The specimen was peripheral blood, collected on day 0 of AZD1222 vaccination. Receptors were obtained from an adult in good health. The CDR3 runs from the conserved cysteine through the conserved F or W. The order of the fields is clone size, D gene, V gene, J gene, CDR3 DNA, CDR3 protein. A D gene is named only where the DNA matches it firmly. Clone size is given for some rows only: seen once, a few or many times, or a class if the clone is expanded.

abundance: NA; d_gene: TRBD2; v_gene: TRBV4-2; j_gene: TRBJ2-2; CDR3nt: TGTGCCAGCAGGGAGGTTACTAGCGCCTTTACCGGGGAGCTGTTTTTT; CDR3aa: CASREVTSAFTGELFF
abundance: few; d_gene: NA; v_gene: TRBV14; j_gene: TRBJ1-3; CDR3nt: TGTGCCAGCAGCCAATCAGGAAACACCATATATTTT; CDR3aa: CASSQSGNTIYF
abundance: NA; d_gene: NA; v_gene: TRBV2; j_gene: TRBJ1-3; CDR3nt: TGTGCCAGCAGAGGCCAGATATCGGGCTCTGGAAACACCATATATTTT; CDR3aa: CASRGQISGSGNTIYF
abundance: NA; d_gene: NA; v_gene: TRBV4-3; j_gene: TRBJ1-2; CDR3nt: TGCGCCAGCAGCCAAGAGGTCGGCAGTGCCTACTATGGCTACACCTTC; CDR3aa: CASSQEVGSAYYGYTF
abundance: NA; d_gene: NA; v_gene: TRBV21-1; j_gene: TRBJ2-5; CDR3nt: TGTGCCAGCAGCGCAAAGACCCAGTACTTC; CDR3aa: CASSAKTQYF
abundance: NA; d_gene: TRBD1; v_gene: TRBV3-1/TRBV3-2; j_gene: TRBJ2-2; CDR3nt: TGTGCCAGCAACTTGGGGACAGCTAACACCGGGGAGCTGTTTTTT; CDR3aa: CASNLGTANTGELFF
abundance: NA; d_gene: NA; v_gene: TRBV4-2; j_gene: TRBJ1-4; CDR3nt: TGTGCCAGCAGCCAAGTCCAGGGTGAACTGTTTTTT; CDR3aa: CASSQVQGELFF
abundance: NA; d_gene: NA; v_gene: TRBV30; j_gene: TRBJ1-1; CDR3nt: TGTGCCTGGAGTACCCGGACGAACACTGAAGCTTTCTTT; CDR3aa: CAWSTRTNTEAFF
abundance: NA; d_gene: NA; v_gene: TRBV25-1; j_gene: TRBJ2-2; CDR3nt: TGTGCCAGCAGGAAGGGACAGAACACCGGGGAGCTGTTTTTT; CDR3aa: CASRKGQNTGELFF
abundance: NA; d_gene: NA; v_gene: TRBV25-1; j_gene: TRBJ2-7; CDR3nt: TGTGCCAGCAGGGCCGGCGGGTCGTACGAGCAGTACTTC; CDR3aa: CASRAGGSYEQYF
abundance: NA; d_gene: NA; v_gene: TRBV28; j_gene: TRBJ2-1; CDR3nt: TGTGCCAGCAGTCTACAAGGTGAGCAGTTCTTC; CDR3aa: CASSLQGEQFF
abundance: NA; d_gene: TRBD2; v_gene: TRBV4-3; j_gene: TRBJ2-2; CDR3nt: TGCGCCAGCAGCCAAGAGGCTAGCGGGGGGCCCAACACCGGGGAGCTGTTTTTT; CDR3aa: CASSQEASGGPNTGELFF
abundance: few; d_gene: NA; v_gene: TRBV5-1; j_gene: TRBJ2-7; CDR3nt: TGCGCCAGCAGCTCCGACTGGGGGGCCTACGAGCAGTACTTC; CDR3aa: CASSSDWGAYEQYF
abundance: NA; d_gene: NA; v_gene: TRBV7-9; j_gene: TRBJ1-1; CDR3nt: TGTGCCAGCAGCCCTGACTGGTCTGAAGCTTTCTTT; CDR3aa: CASSPDWSEAFF
abundance: NA; d_gene: NA; v_gene: TRBV6-5; j_gene: TRBJ1-1; CDR3nt: TGTGCCAGCAGTTACTCGTCGAACACTGAAGCTTTCTTT; CDR3aa: CASSYSSNTEAFF
abundance: NA; d_gene: NA; v_gene: TRBV29-1; j_gene: TRBJ2-7; CDR3nt: TGCAGCGCCGTCATCCGGGAATCCTCCTACGAGCAGTACTTC; CDR3aa: CSAVIRESSYEQYF
abundance: NA; d_gene: NA; v_gene: TRBV7-2; j_gene: TRBJ1-1; CDR3nt: TGTGCCAGCAGCTTAACCCCCCCCACTGAAGCTTTCTTT; CDR3aa: CASSLTPPTEAFF
abundance: NA; d_gene: NA; v_gene: TRBV12-3/TRBV12-4; j_gene: TRBJ1-1; CDR3nt: TGTGCCAGCAGCTCGGGCCGGGCTTTCTTT; CDR3aa: CASSSGRAFF
abundance: NA; d_gene: NA; v_gene: TRBV11-2; j_gene: TRBJ2-5; CDR3nt: TGTGCCAGCAGCTTTGAGGGAGGGGGCTTTCAGACCCAGTACTTC; CDR3aa: CASSFEGGGFQTQYF
abundance: NA; d_gene: TRBD2; v_gene: TRBV4-3; j_gene: TRBJ2-7; CDR3nt: TGCGCCAGCAGCCAAGATCTGGGGGGGGCCTACGAGCAGTACTTC; CDR3aa: CASSQDLGGAYEQYF
abundance: NA; d_gene: NA; v_gene: TRBV3-1/TRBV3-2; j_gene: TRBJ1-4; CDR3nt: TGTGCCAGCAGCCCCATGGGGGACGGGGGTGTTGAAAAACTGTTTTTT; CDR3aa: CASSPMGDGGVEKLFF
abundance: NA; d_gene: NA; v_gene: TRBV2; j_gene: TRBJ1-1; CDR3nt: TGTGCCAGCAGACGATCCGGGACACGAAACACTGAAGCTTTCTTT; CDR3aa: CASRRSGTRNTEAFF
abundance: NA; d_gene: NA; v_gene: TRBV10-2; j_gene: TRBJ2-1; CDR3nt: TGCGCCAGCAGTGTAACAGGACACAATGAGCAGTTCTTC; CDR3aa: CASSVTGHNEQFF
abundance: NA; d_gene: NA; v_gene: TRBV7-3; j_gene: TRBJ1-3; CDR3nt: TGTGCCAGCAGCTTAACGGCGGGTCCTGCAAACACCATATATTTT; CDR3aa: CASSLTAGPANTIYF
abundance: NA; d_gene: NA; v_gene: TRBV4-3; j_gene: TRBJ2-7; CDR3nt: TGCGCCAGCAGCCAGGAAAGACAGGTAACCTACGAGCAGTACTTC; CDR3aa: CASSQERQVTYEQYF
abundance: once; d_gene: NA; v_gene: TRBV2; j_gene: TRBJ2-7; CDR3nt: TGTGCCAGCAGTGAAGCGGTGGATAGGAGGCTCGAGCAGTACTTC; CDR3aa: CASSEAVDRRLEQYF
abundance: NA; d_gene: NA; v_gene: TRBV4-3; j_gene: TRBJ1-4; CDR3nt: TGCGCCAGCAGCCCTAGAGGGGATGAAAAACTGTTTTTT; CDR3aa: CASSPRGDEKLFF
abundance: NA; d_gene: NA; v_gene: TRBV5-6; j_gene: TRBJ1-3; CDR3nt: TGTGCCAGCAGCTTGCGGAACACCATATATTTT; CDR3aa: CASSLRNTIYF
abundance: NA; d_gene: TRBD2; v_gene: TRBV4-1; j_gene: TRBJ2-7; CDR3nt: TGCGCCAGCAGCCAAGAATTGGGCGGGAGTTATTACGAGCAGTACTTC; CDR3aa: CASSQELGGSYYEQYF
abundance: once; d_gene: NA; v_gene: TRBV5-1; j_gene: TRBJ2-2; CDR3nt: TGCGCCAGCAGCTTGGAGTTCACCGGGGAGCTGTTTTTT; CDR3aa: CASSLEFTGELFF
abundance: few; d_gene: NA; v_gene: TRBV4-1; j_gene: TRBJ2-1; CDR3nt: TGCGCCAGCAGCCAGATGGACTTGATCTCCTACAATGAGCAGTTCTTC; CDR3aa: CASSQMDLISYNEQFF
abundance: NA; d_gene: TRBD2; v_gene: TRBV27; j_gene: TRBJ2-1; CDR3nt: TGTGCCAGCAGTCAGGGGACTAGCGGCTACAATGAGCAGTTCTTC; CDR3aa: CASSQGTSGYNEQFF
abundance: NA; d_gene: TRBD1; v_gene: TRBV28; j_gene: TRBJ1-5; CDR3nt: TGTGCCAGCAGGGGGGACAGGGGCTATCAGCCCCAGCATTTT; CDR3aa: CASRGDRGYQPQHF
abundance: NA; d_gene: NA; v_gene: TRBV7-8; j_gene: TRBJ2-1; CDR3nt: TGTGCCAGCAGCTTAGTAGCTGGAGAGCAGTTCTTC; CDR3aa: CASSLVAGEQFF
abundance: NA; d_gene: NA; v_gene: TRBV19; j_gene: TRBJ2-7; CDR3nt: TGTGCCAGTAGTATGGATTTGGCTACAGGGAGCTCCTACGAGCAGTACTTC; CDR3aa: CASSMDLATGSSYEQYF
abundance: NA; d_gene: NA; v_gene: TRBV6-5; j_gene: TRBJ1-1; CDR3nt: TGTGCCAGCAACAGGAAGGTAGGGCCCGGCTTAAAAGCCTTCTTT; CDR3aa: CASNRKVGPGLKAFF
abundance: NA; d_gene: NA; v_gene: TRBV24-1; j_gene: TRBJ2-2; CDR3nt: TGTGCCACCAGTGAATCGGGTAGGGCCGGGGAGCTGTTTTTT; CDR3aa: CATSESGRAGELFF
abundance: NA; d_gene: TRBD1; v_gene: TRBV2; j_gene: TRBJ2-2; CDR3nt: TGTGCCAGCAGCGGGACAGCCGGGGAGCTGTTTTTT; CDR3aa: CASSGTAGELFF
abundance: NA; d_gene: NA; v_gene: TRBV28; j_gene: TRBJ1-1; CDR3nt: TGTGCCAGCCGAGAGGGGTGGAACACTGAAGCTTTCTTT; CDR3aa: CASREGWNTEAFF
abundance: NA; d_gene: TRBD1; v_gene: TRBV5-4; j_gene: TRBJ1-6; CDR3nt: TGTGCCAGCACCCGGGACAGGGCAAATTCACCCCTCCACTTT; CDR3aa: CASTRDRANSPLHF
abundance: NA; d_gene: NA; v_gene: TRBV7-9; j_gene: TRBJ2-3; CDR3nt: TGTGCCAGCAGCCCGAGGGGCCCAGATACGCAGTATTTT; CDR3aa: CASSPRGPDTQYF
abundance: NA; d_gene: NA; v_gene: TRBV4-1; j_gene: TRBJ2-2; CDR3nt: TGCGCCAGCACCCCCTCGGGGTGGGGTAGCGGGGAGCTGTTTTTT; CDR3aa: CASTPSGWGSGELFF
abundance: NA; d_gene: NA; v_gene: TRBV9; j_gene: TRBJ1-3; CDR3nt: TGTGCCAGCAGCGTAGGGATGCCCAGCTCTGGAAACACCATATATTTT; CDR3aa: CASSVGMPSSGNTIYF
abundance: NA; d_gene: TRBD2; v_gene: TRBV7-3; j_gene: TRBJ2-2; CDR3nt: TGTGCCAGCAGCTTAAACAGCGGGGCTACCGGGGAGCTGTTTTTT; CDR3aa: CASSLNSGATGELFF
abundance: NA; d_gene: NA; v_gene: TRBV3-1/TRBV3-2; j_gene: TRBJ1-6; CDR3nt: TGTGCCAGCAGCCAAGGTGACGCGCGATCTTCACCCCTCCACTTT; CDR3aa: CASSQGDARSSPLHF
abundance: once; d_gene: TRBD2; v_gene: TRBV4-2; j_gene: TRBJ2-1; CDR3nt: TGTGCCAGCAGCCAAGCGGCTAGCGGAGCCGGAAATGAGCAGTTCTTC; CDR3aa: CASSQAASGAGNEQFF
abundance: NA; d_gene: NA; v_gene: TRBV10-2; j_gene: TRBJ2-7; CDR3nt: TGCGCCAGCAGTGAGTCAGGTAGCCGGGGTTACGAGCAGTACTTC; CDR3aa: CASSESGSRGYEQYF
abundance: NA; d_gene: NA; v_gene: TRBV6-5; j_gene: TRBJ1-6; CDR3nt: TGTGCCAGCACCGGTTGGGGTTATAATTCACCCCTCCACTTT; CDR3aa: CASTGWGYNSPLHF
abundance: NA; d_gene: TRBD1; v_gene: TRBV27; j_gene: TRBJ2-7; CDR3nt: TGTGCCAGCAGTTCCGGGACAGGGACCAACGAGCAGTACTTC; CDR3aa: CASSSGTGTNEQYF
abundance: NA; d_gene: NA; v_gene: TRBV6-4; j_gene: TRBJ2-5; CDR3nt: TGTGCCAGCAGTGAATCTGGGACATCCGAGACCCAGTACTTC; CDR3aa: CASSESGTSETQYF
abundance: NA; d_gene: NA; v_gene: TRBV30; j_gene: TRBJ1-6; CDR3nt: TGTGCCTGGAGCCAAAACCCGGCCGGGAGGTCACCCCTCCACTTT; CDR3aa: CAWSQNPAGRSPLHF
abundance: NA; d_gene: NA; v_gene: TRBV4-1; j_gene: TRBJ1-1; CDR3nt: TGCGCCAGCAGCCAAGGGGTCCAAACCGGGACTGAAGCTTTCTTT; CDR3aa: CASSQGVQTGTEAFF
abundance: NA; d_gene: TRBD1; v_gene: TRBV20-1; j_gene: TRBJ2-1; CDR3nt: TGCAGTGCTAGTTCCCTTCAAACGGGGCGCGACAGGGATGAGCAGTTCTTC; CDR3aa: CSASSLQTGRDRDEQFF
abundance: once; d_gene: TRBD2; v_gene: TRBV5-1; j_gene: TRBJ2-3; CDR3nt: TGCGCCAGCAGCGCCGGACTAGCGGGCACAGATACGCAGTATTTT; CDR3aa: CASSAGLAGTDTQYF